This TCR beta chain stems from a study of immune cell composition in non-small cell lung cancer. Clones were read by immunoSEQ multiplex PCR, and TCRdb kept only the in-frame ones, dropping some. The repertoire holds fewer than 2,000 clones, with 80% to 85% as singletons. Trimming took 3 bases from V and 2 from J, leaving 11 bases between them. CDR3 length: 15 amino acids. Germline V lookup: CDR1 MNHEY, CDR2 SMNVEV (reference sequence). The study's findings and limits: Top 10 clone scores and clonality were higher in squamous than adenocarcinoma.

In regard to this clone: As yet, its antigen is unknown.

The rearrangement links TRBV27 to TRBJ1-3; no firm D call. Sequencing was performed on lung tumor tissue. The receptor was isolated from a human donor with non-small cell lung cancer. The CDR3 here is CASSLRLHPGNTIYF. DNA for the CDR3: TGTGCCAGCAGTTTGAGGCTACACCCTGGAAACACCATATATTTT.